This T cell receptor (beta chain) was sequenced for a study of shared clonotypes between healthy human individuals. Study results and limitations: Sorted-subset sequencing was shown by rarefaction to be incomplete despite large depth.

As regards this clone: The target antigen is unknown.

Sequenced by immunoSEQ multiplex PCR; TCRdb stores in-frame clones only, minus some. The repertoire has some 2,000,000 clones, approximately 95% of them found once; the top ten carry about 0.13%. Every contributor of samples was a Caucasian grown-up residing in Nashville, Tennessee. Germline assignment: CDR1 SGHTS and CDR2 YDEGEE. The germline V and J ends were trimmed by 7 bases and 3 bases, with 8 bases remaining between them. The CDR3 spans 12 residues. The receptor was derived from a man aged 18 to 30 in good health. The rearrangement links TRBV5-8 to TRBJ1-5; D is undetermined. The specimen sequenced was naive CD4+ T cells sorted from blood. The subset is: CD45RA+ positively selected. CDR3 in amino acids: CASALINQPQHF. The CDR3, as DNA: TGTGCCAGCGCTTTAATCAATCAGCCCCAGCATTTT.